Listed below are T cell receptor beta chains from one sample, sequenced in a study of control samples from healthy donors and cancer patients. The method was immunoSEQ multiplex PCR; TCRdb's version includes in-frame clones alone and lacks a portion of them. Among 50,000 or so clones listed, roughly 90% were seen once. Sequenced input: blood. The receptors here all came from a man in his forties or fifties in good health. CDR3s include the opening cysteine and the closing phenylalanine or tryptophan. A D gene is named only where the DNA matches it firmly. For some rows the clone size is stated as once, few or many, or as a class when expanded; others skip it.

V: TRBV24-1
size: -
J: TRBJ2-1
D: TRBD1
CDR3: CATSDRDSQNEQFF
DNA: TGTGCCACCAGTGACCGGGACAGTCAGAATGAGCAGTTCTTC

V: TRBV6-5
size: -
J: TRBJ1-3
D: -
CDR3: CASSYSGWSGNTIYF
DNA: TGTGCCAGCAGTTACTCCGGCTGGTCGGGAAACACCATATATTTT

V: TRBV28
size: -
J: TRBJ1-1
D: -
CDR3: CASSWGPGRGTEAFF
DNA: TGTGCCAGCAGTTGGGGACCCGGGCGGGGCACTGAAGCTTTCTTT

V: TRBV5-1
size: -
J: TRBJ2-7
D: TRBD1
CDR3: CASSLVDRVGPYEQYF
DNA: TGCGCCAGCAGCTTGGTCGACAGGGTGGGACCATACGAGCAGTACTTC

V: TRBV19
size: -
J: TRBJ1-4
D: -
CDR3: CASSSSGGVEKLFF
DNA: TGTGCCAGTAGTAGTTCGGGCGGGGTTGAAAAACTGTTTTTT

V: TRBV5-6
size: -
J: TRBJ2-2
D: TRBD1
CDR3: CASSVTGSTGELFF
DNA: TGTGCCAGCAGCGTGACAGGGTCCACCGGGGAGCTGTTTTTT

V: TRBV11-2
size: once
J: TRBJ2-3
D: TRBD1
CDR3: CASSPRGPTDTQYF
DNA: TGTGCCAGCAGCCCTAGGGGGCCCACAGATACGCAGTATTTT

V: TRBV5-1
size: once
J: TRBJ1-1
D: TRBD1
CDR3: CASSLTGETEAFF
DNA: TGCGCCAGCAGTCTGACAGGGGAGACTGAAGCTTTCTTT

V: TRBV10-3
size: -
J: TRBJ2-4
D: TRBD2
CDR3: CAISESPLGLVSNIQYF
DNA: TGTGCCATCAGTGAGTCGCCTCTGGGACTAGTTTCAAACATTCAGTACTTC

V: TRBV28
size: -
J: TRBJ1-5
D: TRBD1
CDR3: CASTRDRWTASNQPQHF
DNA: TGTGCCAGCACCCGGGACAGGTGGACAGCTAGCAATCAGCCCCAGCATTTT

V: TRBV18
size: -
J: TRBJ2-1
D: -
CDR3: CASSPGTPSKFF
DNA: TGTGCCAGCTCACCAGGGACTCCGAGCAAGTTCTTC

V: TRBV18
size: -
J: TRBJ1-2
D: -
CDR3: CASSPIRGAQRGYTF
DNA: TGTGCCAGCTCACCAATTAGGGGGGCGCAACGTGGCTACACCTTC

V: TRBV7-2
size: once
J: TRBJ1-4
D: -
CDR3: CASSYSFGDEKLFF
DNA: TGTGCCAGCAGCTACAGCTTCGGGGATGAAAAACTGTTTTTT

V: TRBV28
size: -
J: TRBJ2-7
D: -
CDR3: CASSLLASGDYEQYF
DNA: TGTGCCAGCAGTTTATTGGCCTCAGGGGATTACGAGCAGTACTTC

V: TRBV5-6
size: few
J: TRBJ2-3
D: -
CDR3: CASSLVRISTDTQYF
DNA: TGTGCCAGCAGCTTGGTGAGAATTAGCACAGATACGCAGTATTTT

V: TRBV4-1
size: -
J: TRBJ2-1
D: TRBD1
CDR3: CASSQDWDREYNEQFF
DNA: TGCGCCAGCAGCCAAGATTGGGACAGGGAATACAATGAGCAGTTCTTC

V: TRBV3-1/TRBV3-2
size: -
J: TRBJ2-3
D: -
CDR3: CASKPTGPSTDTQYF
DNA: TGTGCCAGCAAACCAACAGGGCCTAGCACAGATACGCAGTATTTT